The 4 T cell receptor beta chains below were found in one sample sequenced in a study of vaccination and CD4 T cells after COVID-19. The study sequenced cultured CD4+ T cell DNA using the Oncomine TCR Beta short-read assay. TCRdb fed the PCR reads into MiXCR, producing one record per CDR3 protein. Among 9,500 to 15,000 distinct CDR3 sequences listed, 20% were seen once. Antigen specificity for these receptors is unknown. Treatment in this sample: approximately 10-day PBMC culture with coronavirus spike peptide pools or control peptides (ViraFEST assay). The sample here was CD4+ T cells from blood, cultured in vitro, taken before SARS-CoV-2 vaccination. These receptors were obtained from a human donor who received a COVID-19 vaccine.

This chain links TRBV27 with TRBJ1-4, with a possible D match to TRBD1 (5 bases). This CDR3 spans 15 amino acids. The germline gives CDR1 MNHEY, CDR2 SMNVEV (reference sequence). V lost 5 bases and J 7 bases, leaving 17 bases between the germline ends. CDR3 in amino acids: CASSRTGGEREKLFF. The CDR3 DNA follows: TGTGCCAGCAGTAGAACAGGTGGAGAACGTGAAAAACTGTTTTTT.

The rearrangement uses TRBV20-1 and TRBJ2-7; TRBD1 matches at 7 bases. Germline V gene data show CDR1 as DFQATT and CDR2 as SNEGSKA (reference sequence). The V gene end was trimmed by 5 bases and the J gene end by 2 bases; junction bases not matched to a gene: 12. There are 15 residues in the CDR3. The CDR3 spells CSAASGTEDTYEQYF. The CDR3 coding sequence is TGCAGTGCTGCCTCCGGGACAGAAGACACCTACGAGCAGTACTTC.

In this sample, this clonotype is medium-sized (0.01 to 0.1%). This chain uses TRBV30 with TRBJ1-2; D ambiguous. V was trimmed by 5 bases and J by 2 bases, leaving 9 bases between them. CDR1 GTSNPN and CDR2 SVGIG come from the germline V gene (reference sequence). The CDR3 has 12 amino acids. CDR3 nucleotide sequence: TGTGCCTGGGGGAACCGGAACTATGGCTACACCTTC. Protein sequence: CAWGNRNYGYTF.

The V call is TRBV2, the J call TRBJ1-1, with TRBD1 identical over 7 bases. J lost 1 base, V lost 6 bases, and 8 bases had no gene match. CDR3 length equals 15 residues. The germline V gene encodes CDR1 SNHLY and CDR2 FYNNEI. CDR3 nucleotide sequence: TGTGCCAGCAGAACCCCCGGGACAGAGAACACTGAAGCTTTCTTT. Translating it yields CASRTPGTENTEAFF.